Sequencing of this T cell receptor beta chain was carried out in a study of blood T cells in healthy people across ages. Donor samples were obtained from healthy Caucasian individuals from Russia, aged about 6 to 95. Investigators took 8 to 10 milliliters of peripheral blood from every donor. PBMCs numbering at least 7 million were isolated per sample. A sample-barcoded 5' primer and a J-beta primer mix were used in a second PCR of about 7 to 12 cycles. TCRdb independently ran MiXCR on the 5' RACE reads; one entry per CDR3 protein. The sample holds 550,000 to 750,000 distinct CDR3 sequences, 20% to 25% seen once. This clonotype was counted many times. This receptor was taken from a man aged 65 to 85 in good health. The sample comprised blood.

This CDR3 reads CASSLTGVDEKLFF. In nucleotides, the CDR3 is TGCGCCAGCAGCTTGACAGGGGTTGACGAAAAACTGTTTTTT. The V call is TRBV5-1, the J call TRBJ1-4; 7 bases fit TRBD1. The germline V gene has CDR1 SGHRS and CDR2 YFSETQ. This CDR3 comprises 14 residues. Trimming cost V 1 base and J 8 bases; bases outside gene matches: 5.